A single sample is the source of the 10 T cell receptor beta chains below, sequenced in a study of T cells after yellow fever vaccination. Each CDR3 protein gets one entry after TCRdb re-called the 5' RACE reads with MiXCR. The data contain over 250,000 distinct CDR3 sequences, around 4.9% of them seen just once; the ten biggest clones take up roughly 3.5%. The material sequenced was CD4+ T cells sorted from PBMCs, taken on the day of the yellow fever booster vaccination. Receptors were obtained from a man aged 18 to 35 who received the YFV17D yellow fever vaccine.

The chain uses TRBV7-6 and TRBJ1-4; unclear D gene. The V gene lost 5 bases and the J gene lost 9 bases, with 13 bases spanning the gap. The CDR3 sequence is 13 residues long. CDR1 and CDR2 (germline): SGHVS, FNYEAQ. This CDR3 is CASSTPGEKKLFF. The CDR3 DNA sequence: TGTGCCAGCAGCACCCCCGGAGAAAAAAAACTGTTTTTT.

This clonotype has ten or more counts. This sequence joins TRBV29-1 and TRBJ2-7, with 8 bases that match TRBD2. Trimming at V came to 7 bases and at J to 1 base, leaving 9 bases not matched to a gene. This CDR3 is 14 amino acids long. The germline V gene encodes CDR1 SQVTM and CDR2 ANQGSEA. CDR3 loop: CSARGLEESYEQYF. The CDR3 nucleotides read TGCAGCGCCCGGGGACTAGAAGAGTCCTACGAGCAGTACTTC.

The CDR3 here is CASEVPGGAGEAFF. The CDR3 DNA reads as TGCGCCAGCGAAGTTCCTGGGGGGGCTGGTGAAGCTTTCTTT. The chain joins TRBV5-1 to TRBJ1-1; D may be TRBD1 (6 bases). Germline assignment: CDR1 SGHRS and CDR2 YFSETQ. Trimming left V 7 bases short and J 7 bases short, with 20 bases between. This CDR3 is 14 amino acids long. Together with reference TRBV5-1 and TRBJ1-1, the CDR3 gives the full variable domain: KAGVTQTPRYLIKTRGQQVTLSCSPISGHRSVSWYQQTPGQGLQFLFEYFSETQRNKGNFPGRFSGRQFSNSRSEMNVSTLELGDSALYLCASEVPGGAGEAFFGQGTRLTVV.

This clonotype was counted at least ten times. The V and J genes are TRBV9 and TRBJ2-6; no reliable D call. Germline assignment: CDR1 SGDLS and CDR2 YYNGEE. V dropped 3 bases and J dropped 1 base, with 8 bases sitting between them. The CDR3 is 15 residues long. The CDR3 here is CASSETPSGANVLTF. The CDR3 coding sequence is TGTGCCAGCAGCGAAACACCGTCTGGGGCCAACGTCCTGACTTTC.

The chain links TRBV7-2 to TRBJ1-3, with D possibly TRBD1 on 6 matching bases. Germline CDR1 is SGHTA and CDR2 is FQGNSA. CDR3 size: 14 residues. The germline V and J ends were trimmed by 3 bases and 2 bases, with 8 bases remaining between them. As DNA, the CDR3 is TGTGCCAGCAGCTTCACAGGGCCTGGAAACACCATATATTTT. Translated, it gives CASSFTGPGNTIYF.

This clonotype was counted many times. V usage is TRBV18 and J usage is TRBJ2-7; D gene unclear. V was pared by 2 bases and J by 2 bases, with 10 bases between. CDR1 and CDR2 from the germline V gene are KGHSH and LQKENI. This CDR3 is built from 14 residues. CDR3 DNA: TGTGCCAGCTCACCATCTGTTAGTACCTACGAGCAGTACTTC. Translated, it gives CASSPSVSTYEQYF.

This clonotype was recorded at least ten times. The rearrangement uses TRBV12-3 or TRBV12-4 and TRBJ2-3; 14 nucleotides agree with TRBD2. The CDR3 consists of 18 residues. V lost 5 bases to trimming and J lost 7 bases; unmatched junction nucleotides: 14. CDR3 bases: TGTGCCAGCAGTCAAAACACCCGACTAGCGGGGGGGCGGTATACGCAGTATTTT. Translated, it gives CASSQNTRLAGGRYTQYF.

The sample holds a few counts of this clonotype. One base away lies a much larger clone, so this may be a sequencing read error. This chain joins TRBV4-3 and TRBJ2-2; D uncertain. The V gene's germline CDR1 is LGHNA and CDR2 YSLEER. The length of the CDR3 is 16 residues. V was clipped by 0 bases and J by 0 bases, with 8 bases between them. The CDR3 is CASSQDGQANTGELFF. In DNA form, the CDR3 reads TGCGCCAGCAGCCAAGATGGGCAGGCGAACACCGGGGAGCTGTTTTTT.

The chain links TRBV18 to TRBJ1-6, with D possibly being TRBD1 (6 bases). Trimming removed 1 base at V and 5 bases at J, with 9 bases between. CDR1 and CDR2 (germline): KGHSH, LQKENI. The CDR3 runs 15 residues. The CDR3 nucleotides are TGTGCCAGCTCACCACTGGACAGCCATAATTCACCCCTCCACTTT. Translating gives CASSPLDSHNSPLHF. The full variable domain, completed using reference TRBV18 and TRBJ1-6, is NAGVMQNPRHLVRRRGQEARLRCSPMKGHSHVYWYRQLPEEGLKFMVYLQKENIIDESGMPKERFSAEFPKEGPSILRIQQVVRGDSAAYFCASSPLDSHNSPLHFGNGTRLTVT.

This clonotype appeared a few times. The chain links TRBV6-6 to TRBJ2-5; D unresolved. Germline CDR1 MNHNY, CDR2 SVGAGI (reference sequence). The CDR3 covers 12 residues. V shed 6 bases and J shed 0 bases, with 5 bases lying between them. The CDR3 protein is CASRNYQETQYF. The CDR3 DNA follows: TGTGCCAGCAGGAATTACCAAGAGACCCAGTACTTC.